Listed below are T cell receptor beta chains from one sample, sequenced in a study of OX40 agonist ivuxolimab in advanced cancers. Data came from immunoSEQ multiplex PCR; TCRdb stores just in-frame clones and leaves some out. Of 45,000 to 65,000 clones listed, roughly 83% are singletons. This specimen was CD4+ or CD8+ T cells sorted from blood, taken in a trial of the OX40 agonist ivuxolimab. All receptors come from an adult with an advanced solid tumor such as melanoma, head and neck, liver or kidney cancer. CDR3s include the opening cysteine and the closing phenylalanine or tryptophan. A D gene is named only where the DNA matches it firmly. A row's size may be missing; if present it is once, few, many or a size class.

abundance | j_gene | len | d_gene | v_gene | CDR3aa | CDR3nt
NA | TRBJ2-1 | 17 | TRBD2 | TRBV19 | CASRRSWTSGPYNEQFF | TGTGCCAGTAGACGGTCTTGGACTAGCGGGCCCTACAATGAGCAGTTCTTC
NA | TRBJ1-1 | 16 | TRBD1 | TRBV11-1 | CASSHWTGGANTEAFF | TGTGCCAGCAGCCACTGGACAGGGGGCGCGAACACTGAAGCTTTCTTT
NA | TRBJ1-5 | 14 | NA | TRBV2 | CASSGVSPNQPQHF | TGTGCCAGCAGTGGCGTCAGTCCCAATCAGCCCCAGCATTTT
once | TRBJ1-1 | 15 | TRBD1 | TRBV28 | CASTSLTGGYTEAFF | TGTGCCAGCACTTCTCTAACAGGGGGCTACACTGAAGCTTTCTTT
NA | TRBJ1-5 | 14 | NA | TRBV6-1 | CASRWTASNQPQHF | TGTGCCAGCAGATGGACAGCTAGCAATCAGCCCCAGCATTTT
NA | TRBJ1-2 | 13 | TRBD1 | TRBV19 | CASKPTGGRGYTF | TGTGCCAGTAAACCCACAGGGGGCCGGGGCTACACCTTC
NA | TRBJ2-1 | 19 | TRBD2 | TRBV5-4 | CASSLDGGLRGNGRAWLFF | TGTGCCAGCAGCTTGGACGGAGGGTTGAGGGGTAACGGGAGGGCCTGGCTGTTCTTC
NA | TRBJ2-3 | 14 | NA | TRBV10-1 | CASSEGLGADTQYF | TGCGCCAGCAGTGAAGGTCTAGGAGCTGATACGCAGTATTTT
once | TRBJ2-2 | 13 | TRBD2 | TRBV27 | CASRGTSNGELFF | TGTGCCAGCAGGGGGACTAGCAACGGGGAGCTGTTTTTT
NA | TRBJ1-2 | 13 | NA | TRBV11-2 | CASSQGRGLGYTF | TGTGCCAGCAGCCAAGGCAGGGGACTAGGCTACACCTTC
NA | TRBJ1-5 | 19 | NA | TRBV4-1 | CASSQDRVIPGQNNQPQHF | TGCGCCAGCAGCCAAGATCGAGTCATCCCAGGACAGAACAATCAGCCCCAGCATTTT
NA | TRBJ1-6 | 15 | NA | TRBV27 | CASSLYAQGNSPLHF | TGTGCCAGCAGTTTATACGCCCAGGGGAATTCACCCCTCCACTTT
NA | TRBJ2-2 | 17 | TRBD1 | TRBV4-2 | CASSQGQGTAGTGELFF | TGTGCCAGCAGCCAGGGACAGGGGACCGCGGGCACCGGGGAGCTGTTTTTT
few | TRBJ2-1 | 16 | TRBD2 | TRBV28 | CASSSPRLAAHNEQFF | TGTGCCAGCAGTTCCCCTCGACTAGCGGCCCACAATGAGCAGTTCTTC
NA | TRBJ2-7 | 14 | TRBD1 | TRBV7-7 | CASSLTQGAGEQYF | TGTGCCAGCAGCTTAACCCAGGGGGCAGGGGAGCAGTACTTC
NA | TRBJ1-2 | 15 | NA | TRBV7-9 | CASSSSRQFNYGYTF | TGTGCCAGCAGCAGTTCTCGACAGTTTAACTATGGCTACACCTTC
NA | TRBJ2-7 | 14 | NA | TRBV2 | CASSDVAGTYEQYF | TGTGCCAGCAGTGATGTCGCAGGGACCTACGAGCAGTACTTC
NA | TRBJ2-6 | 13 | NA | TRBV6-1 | CASRSPGANVLTF | TGTGCCAGCAGGAGTCCTGGGGCCAACGTCCTGACTTTC
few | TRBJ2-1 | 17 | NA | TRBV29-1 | CSAGTVTSSNAYNEQFF | TGCAGCGCAGGGACAGTGACTAGCTCTAACGCCTACAATGAGCAGTTCTTC
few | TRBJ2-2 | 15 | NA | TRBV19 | CASNRGAANTGELFF | TGTGCCAGTAATCGGGGGGCAGCAAACACCGGGGAGCTGTTTTTT
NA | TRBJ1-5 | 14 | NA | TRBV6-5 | CASSYRQGNQPQHF | TGTGCCAGCAGTTACCGGCAGGGCAATCAGCCCCAGCATTTT
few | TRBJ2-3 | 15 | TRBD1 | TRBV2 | CASRAGTGGTDTQYF | TGTGCCAGCAGGGCGGGGACAGGGGGTACAGATACGCAGTATTTT
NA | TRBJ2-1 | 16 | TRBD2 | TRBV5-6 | CASTIPRLAENNEQFF | TGTGCCAGCACCATACCCCGGCTAGCGGAAAACAATGAGCAGTTCTTC
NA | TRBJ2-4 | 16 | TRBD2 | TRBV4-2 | CASSQDGRLAKNIQYF | TGTGCCAGCAGCCAAGACGGGAGGTTAGCCAAAAACATTCAGTACTTC
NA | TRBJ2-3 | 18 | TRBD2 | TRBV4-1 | CASSQGISGSPSTDTQYF | TGCGCCAGCAGCCAAGGCATTAGCGGGAGCCCTAGCACAGATACGCAGTATTTT
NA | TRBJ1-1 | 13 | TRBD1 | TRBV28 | CASRGTGTTEAFF | TGTGCCAGCAGGGGGACAGGGACCACTGAAGCTTTCTTT
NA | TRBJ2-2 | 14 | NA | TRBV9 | CASSVVMYTGELFF | TGTGCCAGCAGCGTAGTGATGTACACCGGGGAGCTGTTTTTT
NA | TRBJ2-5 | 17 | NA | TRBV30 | CAWSPQVQLLGKETQYF | TGTGCCTGGAGTCCTCAGGTGCAGCTCCTCGGGAAAGAGACCCAGTACTTC
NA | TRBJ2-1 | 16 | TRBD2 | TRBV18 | CASSAFSSGRANEQFF | TGTGCCAGCTCAGCCTTTTCTAGCGGGAGGGCCAATGAGCAGTTCTTC
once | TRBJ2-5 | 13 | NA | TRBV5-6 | CASSLSLQETQYF | TGTGCCAGCAGCTTGTCCTTACAAGAGACCCAGTACTTC
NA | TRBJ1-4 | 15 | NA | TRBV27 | CASSTGPRTNEKLFF | TGTGCCAGCAGCACCGGGCCCCGGACCAATGAAAAACTGTTTTTT
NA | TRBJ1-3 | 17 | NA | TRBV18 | CASSPFSGTASGNTIYF | TGTGCCAGCTCACCATTTTCGGGGACGGCCTCTGGAAACACCATATATTTT
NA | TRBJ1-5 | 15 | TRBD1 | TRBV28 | CASSSTGGREQPQHF | TGTGCCAGCAGTTCGACAGGGGGCCGGGAGCAGCCCCAGCATTTT
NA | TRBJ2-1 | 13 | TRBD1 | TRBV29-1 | CSVGQTGINEQFF | TGCAGCGTTGGTCAGACAGGGATCAATGAGCAGTTCTTC
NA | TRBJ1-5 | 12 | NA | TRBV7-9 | CASSLYNQPQHF | TGTGCCAGCAGCTTGTACAATCAGCCCCAGCATTTT
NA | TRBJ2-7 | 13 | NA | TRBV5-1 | CASSPEGRYEQYF | TGCGCCAGCAGCCCGGAAGGACGCTACGAGCAGTACTTC
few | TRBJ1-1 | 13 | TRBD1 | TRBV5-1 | CASSLDRGIMAFF | TGCGCCAGCAGCTTGGACAGGGGGATCATGGCTTTCTTT
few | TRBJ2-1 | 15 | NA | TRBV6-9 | CASSRDGNVGNEQFF | TGTGCCAGCAGCCGAGACGGGAACGTAGGAAATGAGCAGTTCTTC
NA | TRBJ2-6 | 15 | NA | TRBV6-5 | CASTPLSSGANVLTF | TGTGCCAGCACCCCTTTGTCGTCTGGGGCCAACGTCCTGACTTTC
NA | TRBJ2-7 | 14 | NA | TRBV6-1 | CASSERATSYEQYF | TGTGCCAGCAGTGAAAGAGCTACCTCCTACGAGCAGTACTTC
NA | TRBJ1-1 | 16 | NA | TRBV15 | CATSRRSGRWDTEAFF | TGTGCCACCAGCAGGAGGTCCGGTAGGTGGGACACTGAAGCTTTCTTT
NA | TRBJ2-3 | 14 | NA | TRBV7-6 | CASSSRQGSDTQYF | TGTGCCAGCAGCTCCCGGCAGGGATCAGATACGCAGTATTTT
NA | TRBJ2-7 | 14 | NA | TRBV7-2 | CASSQGAQTYEQYF | TGTGCCAGCTCTCAAGGGGCGCAGACCTACGAGCAGTACTTC
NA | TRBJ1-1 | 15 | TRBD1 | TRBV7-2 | CASSYGGQTNTEAFF | TGTGCCAGCAGCTACGGGGGACAGACGAACACTGAAGCTTTCTTT
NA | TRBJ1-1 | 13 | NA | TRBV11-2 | CASSPLMNTEAFF | TGTGCCAGCAGCCCTCTTATGAACACTGAAGCTTTCTTT
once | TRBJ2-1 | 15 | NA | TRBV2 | CASSRRQKSYNEQFF | TGTGCCAGCAGTAGACGTCAAAAGTCCTACAATGAGCAGTTCTTC
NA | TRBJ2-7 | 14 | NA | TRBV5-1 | CASSLNWGHGEQYF | TGCGCCAGCAGCCTAAACTGGGGCCACGGAGAGCAGTACTTC
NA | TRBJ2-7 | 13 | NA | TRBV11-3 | CASSLTRKGEQYF | TGTGCCAGCAGCCTGACGCGTAAAGGCGAGCAGTACTTC
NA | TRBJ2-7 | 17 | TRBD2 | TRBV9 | CASSVAPTSGSFYEQYF | TGTGCCAGCAGCGTAGCTCCTACTAGCGGGAGTTTCTACGAGCAGTACTTC
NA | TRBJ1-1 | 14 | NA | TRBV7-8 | CASSLARGRTEAFF | TGTGCCAGCAGCTTAGCGCGGGGGAGGACTGAAGCTTTCTTT
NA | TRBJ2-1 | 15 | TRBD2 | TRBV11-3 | CASSLGLAGAHEQFF | TGTGCCAGCAGCCTAGGACTAGCGGGAGCGCATGAGCAGTTCTTC
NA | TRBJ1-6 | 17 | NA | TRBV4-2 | CASSQDPGREAGSPLHF | TGTGCCAGCAGCCAAGACCCCGGCAGGGAAGCTGGTTCACCCCTCCACTTT
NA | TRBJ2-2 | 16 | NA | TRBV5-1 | CASSSVLGSEGGELFF | TGCGCCAGCAGCTCTGTACTAGGGTCGGAGGGCGGGGAGCTGTTTTTT
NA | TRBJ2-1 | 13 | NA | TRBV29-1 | CSASGLGPPEQFF | TGCAGCGCTTCTGGTCTGGGCCCCCCAGAGCAGTTCTTC
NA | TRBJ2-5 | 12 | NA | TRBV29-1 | CSVGQGGETQYF | TGCAGCGTTGGGCAGGGTGGGGAGACCCAGTACTTC
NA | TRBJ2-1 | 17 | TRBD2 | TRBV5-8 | CASSWNIAGGSWDEQFF | TGTGCCAGCAGCTGGAACATAGCGGGAGGGAGCTGGGATGAGCAGTTCTTC
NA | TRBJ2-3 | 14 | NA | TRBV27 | CASSLRGSTDTQYF | TGTGCCAGCAGCCTTAGGGGAAGCACAGATACGCAGTATTTT